This T cell receptor (beta chain) stems from a study of T cell repertoires in cytomegalovirus infection. TCRdb re-called the reads with MiXCR, one entry per CDR3 protein. The data show 200,000 to 300,000 distinct CDR3 sequences, roughly 13% seen once. On this clonotype: A much larger clone lies one base from this, so it may be a read error.

The CDR3 extends over 14 amino acids. Germline V CDR1 and CDR2: SEHNR, FQNEAQ (reference sequence). The junction had 4 bases not matched to a gene; V was cut back by 5 bases and J by 1 base. The TCR sequence derives from a human donor in good health (CMV status not recorded). Some clones in this sample may be carry-over from other donors' samples. The sample taken for sequencing was PBMCs. The chain employs TRBV7-9 and TRBJ1-1; 7 nucleotides align to TRBD1. The CDR3 DNA sequence: TGTGCCAGCAGCACCACAGGGGCGAACACTGAAGCTTTCTTT. Translation gives CASSTTGANTEAFF. The whole variable domain, filled in from reference TRBV7-9 and TRBJ1-1, reads DTGVSQNPRHKITKRGQNVTFRCDPISEHNRLYWYRQTLGQGPEFLTYFQNEAQLEKSRLLSDRFSAERPKGSFSTLEIQRTEQGDSAMYLCASSTTGANTEAFFGQGTRLTVV.